Presented here are 29 T cell receptor beta chains from one specimen sequenced in a study of Graves' ophthalmopathy and Graves' hyperthyroidism. Amplified TCR beta CDR3 regions were obtained using RNA transcripts as template. RT-PCR was first run with HTBI primers, then multiplex PCR in a second round. TCRdb reprocessed the multiplex PCR reads with MiXCR, giving one entry per CDR3 protein. The sample lists about 550,000 distinct CDR3 sequences; about two fifths were seen once. The sample taken for sequencing was peripheral blood or thyroid tissue (not recorded which). The source of these receptors is an adult man with Graves' hyperthyroidism.

This clonotype has a single count. The chain has TRBV7-9 and TRBJ2-3; perhaps TRBD1 as D (5 bases). CDR1 and CDR2 (germline): SEHNR, FQNEAQ (reference sequence). V was trimmed by 2 bases and J by 2 bases, leaving 8 bases between them. The CDR3 sequence is 14 residues long. CDR3 nucleotides: TGTGCCAGCAGCTTACAGACAGTCACAGATACGCAGTATTTT. Its translation is CASSLQTVTDTQYF.

The J gene is TRBJ1-6, the V gene TRBV19; 11 nucleotides match TRBD1. This CDR3 spans 15 amino acids. V shed 7 bases, J shed 10 bases, and the junction held 9 bases outside the gene matches. CDR1 is LNHDA, CDR2 SQIVND, per germline (reference sequence). The CDR3 DNA sequence: TGTGCCAGTACCCCCGCCGGGACAGGGGGATCACCCCTCCACTTT. The encoded protein is CASTPAGTGGSPLHF.

This clonotype was counted ten times or more. V and J are TRBV24-1 and TRBJ1-5, with D perhaps TRBD1 (6 bases). Between the trimmed V and J ends, which lost 5 bases and 1 base, there was a span of 11 bases. The length of the CDR3 is 15 residues. Looked up from germline, CDR1 is KGHDR and CDR2 is SFDVKD. CDR3 protein: CATSVAGDSNQPQHF. Here the CDR3 DNA reads TGTGCCACCAGTGTAGCAGGGGACAGCAATCAGCCCCAGCATTTT.

On this clonotype: The CDR3 end shows no conserved phenylalanine or tryptophan, and so a read error is likely. Because the CDR3's place on the DNA is in doubt, the DNA is left out and the CDR3 is given as listed by TCRdb. V usage is TRBV20-1 and J usage is TRBJ1-1; no DNA check was done on the table's D call, TRBD1. CDR1 and CDR2 from the germline V gene are DFQATT and SNEGSKA (reference sequence). The length of the CDR3 is 9 amino acids, counting both ends. CDR3: CSAKTGRYY.

At least ten counts were recorded for this clonotype. This chain connects TRBV7-9 to TRBJ1-5, with 9 bases identical to TRBD1. The CDR3 contains 16 residues. Germline trimming cut 3 bases from V and 6 bases from J; bases unmatched to any gene: 9. CDR1 and CDR2 from the germline V gene are SEHNR and FQNEAQ (reference sequence). The CDR3 DNA follows: TGTGCCAGCAGCTTGGGGACAGGGTCTTTAGGTCAGCCCCAGCATTTT. It specifies CASSLGTGSLGQPQHF.

This chain links TRBV29-1 with TRBJ1-5; 7 bases are shared with TRBD1. Germline values: CDR1 SQVTM, CDR2 ANQGSEA. Trimming took 2 bases from V and 2 from J; bases not matched to a gene: 15. The CDR3 is 18 residues long. In DNA form, the CDR3 reads TGCAGCGTTGAATGGCTAGCGGGAGGTCAGGGGGGCAATCAGCCCCAGCATTTT. Amino acid sequence: CSVEWLAGGQGGNQPQHF.

The chain combines TRBV7-3 with TRBJ2-7; 9 positions agree with TRBD2. There are 15 residues in the CDR3. The germline gives CDR1 SGHTA, CDR2 FQGTGA. V gave up 2 bases and J gave up 3 bases; unmatched junction bases: 5. The CDR3 here is CASSLWGGGDYEQYF. The CDR3 DNA follows: TGTGCCAGCAGCTTATGGGGCGGGGGGGACTACGAGCAGTACTTC.

About this clonotype: Its ends do not fully match the called genes, so a read error is possible. The chain is built from TRBV13 and TRBJ1-3; D gene unclear. The CDR3 covers 14 residues. Germline V CDR1 and CDR2: PRHDT, FYEKMQ (reference sequence). The CDR3 DNA sequence: TGCGCCAGCAGCCAACCGTCCTCTGGAAACACCATATATTTT. Translated, it gives CASSQPSSGNTIYF.

This sequence joins TRBV2 and TRBJ1-5; the match to TRBD1 covers 8 bases. Germline V gene sequence: CDR1 SNHLY, CDR2 FYNNEI. V was clipped by 6 bases and J by 6 bases; unmatched bases: 10. The CDR3 covers 15 residues. The CDR3 here is CASSPDRGATQPQHF. In DNA, the CDR3 is TGTGCCAGCAGCCCCGACAGGGGAGCTACTCAGCCCCAGCATTTT.

Comments on this clonotype: A much larger clone is a single base away; this may be a read error. The chain recombines TRBV7-6 with TRBJ1-6; 8 bases match TRBD1. CDR3 length equals 16 residues. Germline V gene lookup returns CDR1 SGHVS and CDR2 FNYEAQ. DNA for the CDR3: TGTGCCAGCAGCCTCCGACAGGGGACCTATAATTCACCCCCCCACTTT. Its translation is CASSLRQGTYNSPPHF.

This clonotype was detected ten times or more. The V gene is TRBV7-8, the J gene TRBJ2-7, with 8 positions matching TRBD1. V lost 2 bases, J lost 6 bases, and 9 bases stayed unmatched. CDR3 length equals 15 residues. CDR1 and CDR2 from the germline V gene are SGHVS and FQNEAQ. The CDR3 sequence is CASSLMPGGFGEQYF. The CDR3 nucleotides are TGTGCCAGCAGCTTAATGCCAGGGGGCTTTGGCGAGCAGTACTTC. Full variable domain (outside the CDR3, taken from reference TRBV7-8 and TRBJ2-7): GAGVSQSPRYKVAKRGQDVALRCDPISGHVSLFWYQQALGQGPEFLTYFQNEAQLDKSGLPSDRFFAERPEGSVSTLKIQRTQQEDSAVYLCASSLMPGGFGEQYFGPGTRLTVT.

J is TRBJ2-7 and V is TRBV15; 9 bases match TRBD2. The CDR3 extends over 16 amino acids. The germline V gene encodes CDR1 LNHNV and CDR2 YYDKDF (reference sequence). The trim removed 1 base at V and 3 bases at J, leaving 7 bases unmatched. As DNA, the CDR3 is TGTGCCACCAGCAGAGGGACTAGCGCGGGGAACTACGAGCAGTACTTC. Its translation: CATSRGTSAGNYEQYF.

The chain employs TRBV7-9 and TRBJ2-5; 9 bases align to TRBD2. The V gene end was trimmed by 3 bases and the J gene end by 5 bases; junction bases not matched to a gene: 7. The CDR3 has 15 amino acids. Germline lookup yields CDR1 SEHNR and CDR2 FQNEAQ (reference sequence). This CDR3 is CASSLGGRARETQYF. The CDR3 DNA is TGTGCCAGCAGCTTGGGCGGGAGGGCCCGTGAGACCCAGTACTTC.

Only a few counts were recorded for this clonotype. The CDR3 region is CASSESVGELFF. The CDR3 nucleotides are TGCGCCAGCAGTGAGTCAGTCGGGGAGCTGTTTTTT. This sequence joins TRBV10-1 and TRBJ2-2; D gene ambiguous. The V gene's germline CDR1 is WNHNN and CDR2 SYGVQD (reference sequence). Trimming left V 0 bases short and J 7 bases short, with 3 bases between. The CDR3 has 12 residues.

The genes are TRBV7-9 and TRBJ2-1; D is undetermined. Per the germline V gene, CDR1 is SEHNR and CDR2 is FQNEAQ (reference sequence). The germline V and J ends were trimmed by 5 bases and 2 bases, with 13 bases remaining between them. The CDR3 has 15 amino acids. Here the CDR3 DNA reads TGTGCCAGCAGCAAAGGAGTGAGCGCCTACAATGAGCAGTTCTTC. It yields the protein CASSKGVSAYNEQFF.

Comments on this clonotype: An end of the junction does not agree with germline; a read error may underlie this. The chain is built from TRBV10-1 and TRBJ2-7; 8 bases match TRBD2. Germline V gives CDR1 WNHNN, CDR2 SYGVQD (reference sequence). The CDR3 contains 13 residues. DNA for the CDR3: TGTGCCAGCAGTCTCGGGGGGGCCTACGAGCAGCACTTC. Translating it yields CASSLGGAYEQHF.

The chain uses TRBV7-9 and TRBJ1-1; D gene unclear. Germline V gene lookup returns CDR1 SEHNR and CDR2 FQNEAQ (reference sequence). The V end lost 5 bases, the J end lost 6 bases, and 19 bases lay between the germline ends. This CDR3 spans 15 amino acids. The CDR3 nucleotides are TGTGCCAGCAGCGTAGAAGGCGGGAGCTTGGCTGAAGCTTTCTTT. Protein product: CASSVEGGSLAEAFF.

This clonotype was detected many times. This rearrangement joins TRBV6-1 to TRBJ2-5; possible D gene TRBD1, 6 bases. This CDR3 has 13 residues. The V gene's germline CDR1 is MNHNS and CDR2 SASEGT. The germline V and J ends were trimmed by 7 bases and 1 base, with 10 bases remaining between them. This chain's CDR3 is CASIRTAQETQYF. The CDR3 DNA is TGTGCCAGCATCAGGACAGCCCAAGAGACCCAGTACTTC.

CDR3: CSYLTRTYEQYF. The DNA of the CDR3 is TGCAGTTACCTCACCCGAACTTACGAGCAGTACTTC. The V gene is TRBV20-1, the J gene TRBJ2-7; no clear D. Trimming took off 8 bases at V and 4 bases at J, with 15 bases between the two ends. Germline CDR1 is DFQATT and CDR2 is SNEGSKA (reference sequence). This CDR3 comprises 12 residues.

The V and J genes are TRBV2 and TRBJ1-2, with D tentatively TRBD1 (5 bases). Deletions cut 7 bases from V and 6 bases from J, with 9 bases between. The CDR3 spans 11 residues. The germline V gene has CDR1 SNHLY and CDR2 FYNNEI. This CDR3 is CASTPGDGYTF. As DNA, the CDR3 is TGTGCCAGCACCCCGGGGGATGGCTACACCTTC. The full variable domain, rest sourced from reference TRBV2 and TRBJ1-2, is EPEVTQTPSHQVTQMGQEVILRCVPISNHLYFYWYRQILGQKVEFLVSFYNNEISEKSEIFDDQFSVERPDGSNFTLKIRSTKLEDSAMYFCASTPGDGYTFGSGTRLTVV.

Note on this clonotype: A read error may explain this, as a much larger clone is one base away. The V and J genes are TRBV11-2 and TRBJ1-5; no definite D call. Germline CDR1 SGHAT, CDR2 FQNNGV. The CDR3 runs 13 residues. This chain's CDR3 is CASSLDAAGPLHF. The CDR3 DNA is TGTGCCAGCAGCTTAGATGCAGCCGGGCCCCTGCATTTT.

V gene TRBV12-3 or TRBV12-4 combines with J gene TRBJ1-4; D remains ambiguous. V lost 2 bases to trimming and J lost 0 bases, with 4 bases between them. The CDR3 loop spans 14 amino acids. The CDR3 reads CASSLQATNEKLFF. The CDR3 DNA sequence: TGTGCCAGCAGTTTACAAGCAACTAATGAAAAACTGTTTTTT.

This clonotype appeared many times. The chain combines TRBV10-3 with TRBJ1-1, with D hard to call. Trimming left V 3 bases short and J 1 base short, with 6 bases between. CDR3 length: 13 amino acids. In germline, CDR1 is ENHRY, CDR2 SYGVKD. This CDR3 reads CAISDDKNTEAFF. The CDR3 bases are TGTGCCATCAGTGATGACAAGAACACTGAAGCTTTCTTT.

This clonotype was recorded many times. J is TRBJ1-1 and V is TRBV13; D remains unclear. The V gene's germline CDR1 is PRHDT and CDR2 FYEKMQ (reference sequence). This CDR3 is built from 13 residues. V was cut by 5 bases and J by 3 bases, with 10 bases left in between. CDR3 sequence reads: CASSRYTYTEAFF. DNA of the CDR3: TGTGCCAGCAGCCGATACACTTACACTGAAGCTTTCTTT.

This clonotype was detected only a few times. The V call is TRBV7-9, the J call TRBJ2-7; 9 bases map to TRBD1. Germline assignment: CDR1 SEHNR and CDR2 FQNEAQ (reference sequence). Trimming removed 4 bases from V and 2 bases from J; junction bases left unmatched: 6. The CDR3 loop spans 15 amino acids. The CDR3 here is CASSSQGAKAYEQYF. As DNA, the CDR3 is TGTGCCAGCAGCTCACAGGGGGCGAAAGCCTACGAGCAGTACTTC.

The V call is TRBV6-5, the J call TRBJ2-5; maybe TRBD2 (6 bases). The CDR3 is 14 amino acids. V lost 2 bases to trimming and J lost 1 base, with 8 bases between them. Per germline, CDR1 MNHEY and CDR2 SVGAGI. The CDR3 sequence is CASSYIAAQETQYF. The CDR3 DNA reads TGTGCCAGCAGTTACATAGCGGCCCAAGAGACCCAGTACTTC.

CDR3 sequence reads: CASSLNWGEAQYF. CDR3 nucleotides: TGTGCCAGCAGCCTGAACTGGGGGGAGGCCCAGTACTTC. The rearrangement links TRBV12-3 or TRBV12-4 to TRBJ2-5, with D perhaps matching TRBD2 (6 bases). The V end was cut by 6 bases, the J end by 9 bases, with 17 bases between. The CDR3 runs 13 residues.

This clonotype appeared a single time. The chain employs TRBV29-1 and TRBJ2-7; TRBD1 agrees at 12 bases. CDR3 size: 13 residues. Germline V CDR1 and CDR2: SQVTM, ANQGSEA. Losses at the gene ends were 8 bases for V and 6 bases for J; bases not matched to a gene: 8. CDR3 protein: CSFEGQGAVEQYF. In nucleotides, the CDR3 is TGCAGCTTCGAGGGACAGGGGGCAGTCGAGCAGTACTTC.

The chain is built from TRBV7-2 and TRBJ1-3; the match to TRBD1 covers 7 bases. CDR3 length: 14 residues. Germline loops: CDR1 SGHTA, CDR2 FQGNSA. J lost 7 bases, V lost 5 bases, and 8 bases had no gene match. CDR3 in DNA: TGTGCCAGCAGCCTGGACAGGTCCCCGAACACCATATATTTT. Translated, it gives CASSLDRSPNTIYF.